This TCR beta chain was captured in a study of spatial heterogeneity in lung cancer. Study-wide background: Beta-chain sequences were consistently detected more often than alpha-chain sequences.

Germline-derived CDR1 and CDR2 are DFQATT and SNEGSKA (reference sequence). The V gene lost 0 bases and the J gene lost 0 bases, with 12 bases spanning the gap. CDR3 length: 17 residues. Described time point: sample taken at primary tumor resection. A unique molecular identifier was attached to every TCR cDNA molecule. TCRdb reanalysed the 5' RACE reads using MiXCR and keeps one entry per CDR3 protein. The sample consists of 12,000 or so distinct CDR3 sequences, about 14% of them appearing once. Concerning this clonotype itself: Its antigen is as yet unknown.

Study observations and caveats: Mutation tallies in tumors tracked expanded intratumoral alpha and beta TCR counts.

The rearrangement uses TRBV20-1 and TRBJ1-6, with D tentatively TRBD1 (5 bases). The source material was lung tumor tissue, sampled at surgery. This clonotype originated in a male donor with early-stage non-small cell lung cancer. CDR3 region: CSARERGRSSYNSPLHF. Here the CDR3 DNA reads TGCAGTGCTAGAGAGCGGGGACGGAGCTCCTATAATTCACCCCTCCACTTT.